Listed here are 20 T cell receptor beta chains from one sample, sequenced in a study of cytomegalovirus exposure and HLA in healthy donors (dated by TCRdb to between 2016 and 2019). Receptor libraries were prepared by the immunoSEQ multiplex PCR assay. TCRdb's version of the immuneACCESS table is confined to in-frame rearrangements and falls short of the full clone set. An unresolved V gene accounts for under half of the shortfall where checked; the remainder is of unknown origin. The sample contains a few hundred thousand clones, under 95% of them found a single time. The ten largest account for more than 0.85% of the sample. Material for sequencing was PBMCs. The receptors were gathered from a woman aged 18-29 years in good health and CMV-seronegative.

Turning to this clone: Other DNA sequences within the sample encode an identical CDR3. J is TRBJ1-1 and V is TRBV28; perhaps TRBD1 as D (6 bases). The CDR3 spans 13 residues. The germline V gene encodes CDR1 MDHEN and CDR2 SYDVKM. The V and J ends lost 2 bases and 5 bases respectively, with 9 bases between them. In nucleotides, the CDR3 is TGTGCCAGCAGTTTACAAGGGGGAACTGAAGCTTTCTTT. Protein: CASSLQGGTEAFF.

The chain employs TRBV6-1 and TRBJ1-2; D gene uncertain. V gave up 5 bases and J gave up 7 bases, with 11 bases separating them. The CDR3 runs to 12 residues. Germline CDR1 is MNHNS and CDR2 is SASEGT. The CDR3 loop reads CASSWEWGGYTF. The CDR3 DNA reads TGTGCCAGCAGTTGGGAGTGGGGTGGCTACACCTTC.

This rearrangement joins TRBV5-1 to TRBJ2-3; 9 bases are shared with TRBD2. CDR3 size: 16 residues. With V trimmed by 1 base and J by 0 bases, 3 bases remained unmatched. CDR1 is SGHRS, CDR2 YFSETQ, per germline. CDR3 sequence: CASSLNAGGSTDTQYF. The CDR3 nucleotides are TGCGCCAGCAGCTTGAACGCGGGAGGGAGCACAGATACGCAGTATTTT.

The rearrangement uses TRBV28 and TRBJ2-1, with 9 bases fitting TRBD2. The CDR3 has 15 residues. CDR1 and CDR2 from the germline V gene are MDHEN and SYDVKM. V lost 3 bases, J lost 8 bases, and 8 bases stayed unmatched. The CDR3 DNA reads as TGTGCCAGCAGTTTTCGGGTAGCGGGAGTCCATGAGCAGTTCTTC. It yields the protein CASSFRVAGVHEQFF.

The chain carries TRBV9 and TRBJ2-7, with D tentatively TRBD2 (5 bases). Per the germline V gene, CDR1 is SGDLS and CDR2 is YYNGEE. V lost 1 base, J lost 0 bases, and 14 bases lay in between. The CDR3 has 16 residues. CDR3 protein: CASSVSSASNSYEQYF. DNA of the CDR3: TGTGCCAGCAGCGTATCCTCGGCTAGCAACTCCTACGAGCAGTACTTC.

The rearrangement joins TRBV5-1 to TRBJ1-3; D gene unclear. Trimming removed 2 bases at V and 0 bases at J, with 12 bases between. CDR1 SGHRS and CDR2 YFSETQ come from the germline V gene. CDR3 size: 16 residues. The CDR3 is CASSLRRSFSGNTIYF. The CDR3 DNA reads as TGCGCCAGCAGCTTACGGAGAAGCTTCTCTGGAAACACCATATATTTT. Looking up the rest from reference TRBV5-1 and TRBJ1-3 gives the full variable domain: KAGVTQTPRYLIKTRGQQVTLSCSPISGHRSVSWYQQTPGQGLQFLFEYFSETQRNKGNFPGRFSGRQFSNSRSEMNVSTLELGDSALYLCASSLRRSFSGNTIYFGEGSWLTVV.

The chain carries TRBV5-4 and TRBJ2-3, with 12 bases matching TRBD2. With V trimmed by 3 bases and J by 5 bases, 1 base remained unmatched. CDR1 is SGHNT, CDR2 YYREEE, per germline (reference sequence). The CDR3 totals 14 residues. The CDR3 DNA follows: TGTGCCAGCAGCTGGGGACTAGCGGGAGATACGCAGTATTTT. Protein: CASSWGLAGDTQYF.

The V gene is TRBV7-3, the J gene TRBJ2-7; TRBD2 might be the D (7 bases). V shed 3 bases and J shed 1 base, with 10 bases lying between them. CDR3 length equals 14 residues. Germline-derived CDR1 and CDR2 are SGHTA and FQGTGA. CDR3 amino acids: CASSLGGLSYEQYF. CDR3 in DNA: TGTGCCAGCAGCTTGGGGGGGCTTTCCTACGAGCAGTACTTC.

This chain joins TRBV7-2 and TRBJ1-3, with TRBD1 matching 7 bases. With V trimmed by 5 bases and J by 2 bases, 3 bases remained unmatched. Per the germline V gene, CDR1 is SGHTA and CDR2 is FQGNSA. The CDR3 length is 14 residues. CDR3 residues: CASSKGQTGNTIYF. In DNA form, the CDR3 reads TGTGCCAGCAGCAAGGGACAGACTGGAAACACCATATATTTT.

This chain links TRBV5-1 with TRBJ1-1; D unresolved. The CDR3 has 15 residues. V was shortened by 0 bases and J by 1 base, with 10 bases between the two germline ends. Germline loops: CDR1 SGHRS, CDR2 YFSETQ. The CDR3 reads CASSLDSPGNTEAFF. The CDR3 DNA sequence: TGCGCCAGCAGCTTGGATTCCCCCGGGAACACTGAAGCTTTCTTT.

The CDR3 DNA sequence: TGTGCCATCAGAGGGGACATGGGTTCCTACGAGCAGTACTTC. As protein: CAIRGDMGSYEQYF. The chain carries TRBV10-3 and TRBJ2-7, with a weak D call TRBD1 (6 bases). Germline CDR1 and CDR2: ENHRY and SYGVKD. V shed 6 bases and J shed 1 base, with 13 bases lying between them. The CDR3 covers 14 residues.

The chain couples TRBV7-9 to TRBJ2-7; 7 bases align to TRBD1. The CDR3 runs 15 residues. Germline V CDR1 and CDR2: SEHNR, FQNEAQ (reference sequence). V was clipped by 3 bases and J by 2 bases; unmatched bases: 7. The CDR3 sequence: CASSLVTGLTYEQYF. Written as DNA, the CDR3 is TGTGCCAGCAGCTTGGTGACAGGGTTAACCTACGAGCAGTACTTC.

The chain uses TRBV2 and TRBJ1-2, with TRBD1 as a possible D gene (5 bases). From germline, CDR1 is SNHLY and CDR2 FYNNEI. The CDR3 covers 14 residues. V was trimmed by 7 bases and J by 6 bases, leaving 18 bases between them. This CDR3 is CASTQREQDHGYTF. DNA of the CDR3: TGTGCCAGCACTCAAAGGGAACAGGATCATGGCTACACCTTC.

V and J are TRBV2 and TRBJ2-2, with TRBD2 identical over 7 bases. Trimming cost V 8 bases and J 1 base; bases outside gene matches: 7. The germline V gene encodes CDR1 SNHLY and CDR2 FYNNEI. There are 15 residues in the CDR3. CDR3 bases: TGTGCCAGCGGTGGCGGGAGTCTGAACACCGGGGAGCTGTTTTTT. This encodes CASGGGSLNTGELFF.

The chain has TRBV9 and TRBJ1-5; 7 bases map to TRBD1. With V trimmed by 4 bases and J by 7 bases, 8 bases remained unmatched. Germline loops: CDR1 SGDLS, CDR2 YYNGEE. The CDR3 is 14 amino acids. CDR3 sequence (DNA): TGTGCCAGCAGCCCCACAGGGGCCGCGCAGCCCCAGCATTTT. Its protein is CASSPTGAAQPQHF.

This clone has only one observation. This chain uses TRBV6-6 with TRBJ2-1; 9 bases are shared with TRBD2. From germline, CDR1 is MNHNY and CDR2 SVGAGI (reference sequence). Unmatched junction bases numbered 14, after V lost 6 bases and J lost 8 bases. This CDR3 region has 16 residues. DNA of the CDR3: TGTGCCAGCAGCTACCCCGGGACTAGCAATTCCGATGAGCAGTTCTTC. Translating gives CASSYPGTSNSDEQFF.

The chain joins TRBV5-4 to TRBJ2-1; weak D call: TRBD2 (5 bases). Germline CDR1 reads SGHNT; CDR2 reads YYREEE (reference sequence). The CDR3 is 14 residues long. The V gene lost 4 bases and the J gene lost 5 bases, with 13 bases spanning the gap. CDR3 nucleotides: TGTGCCAGCAGCCCCGCAACTAGAGACAATGAGCAGTTCTTC. Amino acid sequence: CASSPATRDNEQFF.

This clone has only a few counts. The chain is built from TRBV5-6 and TRBJ1-5; D remains unclear. This CDR3 contains 13 residues. V dropped 1 base and J dropped 7 bases, with 9 bases sitting between them. Per germline, CDR1 SGHDT and CDR2 YYEEEE. CDR3 nucleotides: TGTGCCAGCAGCTTGTCCCCCGTACAGCCCCAGCATTTT. It is translated as CASSLSPVQPQHF.

This chain's CDR3 is CASSEGAGGYTF. The CDR3 DNA reads as TGTGCCAGCAGTGAGGGAGCGGGGGGCTACACCTTC. The chain uses TRBV2 and TRBJ1-2; D gene ambiguous. The CDR3 spans 12 residues. Germline CDR1 and CDR2: SNHLY and FYNNEI. V lost 3 bases, J lost 8 bases, and 10 bases lay in between.

The V call is TRBV2, the J call TRBJ1-6; TRBD1 matches 7 bases. The CDR3 has 15 residues. Germline V lookup: CDR1 SNHLY, CDR2 FYNNEI. V gave up 6 bases and J gave up 6 bases; unmatched junction bases: 8. DNA of the CDR3: TGTGCCAGCAGACCACAGGGGCTTAGTAATTCACCCCTCCACTTT. This codes for CASRPQGLSNSPLHF.